The 20 T cell receptor beta chains listed next were all sequenced from one sample in a study of graft-versus-host responses after intestinal transplantation. Using immunoSEQ multiplex PCR, the repertoire was profiled, and TCRdb retains in-frame clones only, with some absent. The sample shows under 45,000 clones, 85% to 95% of them seen only once. The sequences come from PBMCs, collected roughly 780 days after intestinal transplantation. The origin of the receptors is a human patient who received an intestinal transplant, so some T cells may come from the graft donor.

This clone was observed a few times. The genes are TRBV11-2 and TRBJ1-6, with unresolved D. This CDR3 is built from 15 residues. CDR1 is SGHAT and CDR2 is FQNNGV in the germline V gene. V was pared by 4 bases and J by 9 bases, with 16 bases between. CDR3 sequence (DNA): TGTGCCAGCAGCTCAGAGATCGGGAGAGTTTCACCCCTCCACTTT. As protein: CASSSEIGRVSPLHF.

The chain uses TRBV6-5 and TRBJ1-1; unclear D gene. The CDR3 extends over 14 amino acids. Germline V lookup: CDR1 MNHEY, CDR2 SVGAGI. V was shortened by 2 bases and J by 4 bases, with 11 bases between the two germline ends. CDR3 in amino acids: CASSYEDPSTEAFF. The CDR3 DNA follows: TGTGCCAGCAGTTACGAAGATCCGAGCACTGAAGCTTTCTTT.

The genes are TRBV4-1 and TRBJ2-1, with TRBD2 identical over 8 bases. There are 17 residues in the CDR3. From germline, CDR1 is MGHRA and CDR2 YSYEKL. V lost 1 base, J lost 3 bases, and 8 bases stayed unmatched. CDR3 DNA: TGCGCCAGCAGCCAAGGGGTTGGACTAGCTGTCTACAATGAGCAGTTCTTC. The encoded protein is CASSQGVGLAVYNEQFF.

In its sample, this clone was seen once. The J gene is TRBJ2-2, the V gene TRBV2, with 7 bases lining up with TRBD2. Germline V lookup: CDR1 SNHLY, CDR2 FYNNEI. The CDR3 loop spans 16 amino acids. Trimming at V came to 10 bases and at J to 1 base, leaving 12 bases not matched to a gene. The DNA of the CDR3 is TGTGCCACCTCCGTCCCGGGACTACAGAACACCGGGGAGCTGTTTTTT. Its protein product is CATSVPGLQNTGELFF.

This sequence joins TRBV5-4 and TRBJ2-7; D gene ambiguous. The CDR3 is 11 amino acids. From germline, CDR1 is SGHNT and CDR2 YYREEE (reference sequence). The V and J ends lost 0 bases and 6 bases respectively, with 4 bases between them. The CDR3 protein is CASSLVGEQYF. The CDR3 nucleotides are TGTGCCAGCAGCTTGGTAGGCGAGCAGTACTTC.

This sequence joins TRBV6-5 and TRBJ2-7; 11 nucleotides match TRBD2. The germline V gene has CDR1 MNHEY and CDR2 SVGAGI. J was trimmed by 3 bases and V by 0 bases; bases with no gene match: 4. CDR3 length: 16 amino acids. The CDR3 here is CASSYSTSGAVYEQYF. The CDR3, as DNA: TGTGCCAGCAGTTACTCGACTAGCGGGGCGGTCTACGAGCAGTACTTC.

The chain employs TRBV5-1 and TRBJ2-1; TRBD2 matches at 8 bases. After removal of 1 base from V and 2 bases from J, the junction contained 23 bases not matched to a gene. The CDR3 has 22 amino acids. CDR1 is SGHRS and CDR2 is YFSETQ in the germline V gene. CDR3 sequence (DNA): TGCGCCAGCAGCTTGAGGTGGAGGGAGACTAGCGCCACCCGGGCCCCCTACAATGAGCAGTTCTTC. Protein sequence: CASSLRWRETSATRAPYNEQFF.

The chain joins TRBV2 to TRBJ2-1; D might be TRBD2 (7 bases). This CDR3 is built from 13 residues. Trimming removed 7 bases from V and 9 bases from J, with 16 bases in between. CDR1 SNHLY and CDR2 FYNNEI come from the germline V gene. This chain's CDR3 is CASKRDLTGEQFF. CDR3 sequence (DNA): TGTGCCAGCAAGCGGGACCTGACAGGTGAGCAGTTCTTC.

J is TRBJ2-7 and V is TRBV6-5; TRBD1 is a possible D gene (6 bases). Germline-derived CDR1 and CDR2 are MNHEY and SVGAGI. This CDR3 has 16 amino acids. V lost 0 bases, J lost 2 bases, and 14 bases lay in between. The CDR3 here is CASSYSLGAEPYEQYF. The CDR3 DNA reads TGTGCCAGCAGTTACTCCTTGGGGGCCGAGCCCTACGAGCAGTACTTC.

Comment on this clone: Other DNA sequences from this sample encode an identical CDR3 as well. The V gene is TRBV28, the J gene TRBJ1-1; D not resolved. Germline V gene lookup returns CDR1 MDHEN and CDR2 SYDVKM. Trimming took 1 base from V and 1 from J, leaving 4 bases between them. The CDR3 consists of 13 residues. The CDR3 sequence: CASSLSQNTEAFF. CDR3 DNA: TGTGCCAGCAGTTTATCACAGAACACTGAAGCTTTCTTT. Complete variable domain (other parts from reference TRBV28 and TRBJ1-1): DVKVTQSSRYLVKRTGEKVFLECVQDMDHENMFWYRQDPGLGLRLIYFSYDVKMKEKGDIPEGYSVSREKKERFSLILESASTNQTSMYLCASSLSQNTEAFFGQGTRLTVV.

This sequence joins TRBV6-5 and TRBJ1-2; D is uncertain. CDR3 size: 14 residues. The germline CDR1 and CDR2 sequences are MNHEY and SVGAGI. Deletions cut 2 bases from V and 1 base from J, with 8 bases between. This CDR3 reads CASSYGEVNYGYTF. CDR3 DNA sequence: TGTGCCAGCAGTTACGGAGAAGTTAACTATGGCTACACCTTC.

V and J are TRBV6-5 and TRBJ2-3; 9 positions agree with TRBD2. The germline gives CDR1 MNHEY, CDR2 SVGAGI. The V segment lost 5 bases and the J segment 12 bases; nucleotides outside the gene matches: 9. The CDR3 is 13 amino acids. The CDR3 loop is CASSPPSGTSQYF. In nucleotides, the CDR3 is TGTGCCAGCAGTCCCCCTTCTGGGACTAGCCAGTATTTT.

The rearrangement joins TRBV6-5 to TRBJ2-3, with D unresolved. Trimming removed 6 bases at V and 2 bases at J, with 9 bases between. CDR1 MNHEY and CDR2 SVGAGI come from the germline V gene. The CDR3 is made up of 13 amino acids. Here the CDR3 DNA reads TGTGCCAGCAGGGCCCTATCCACAGATACGCAGTATTTT. This translates into CASRALSTDTQYF.

The table lists this clone with a count of one. The rearrangement uses TRBV6-4 and TRBJ2-3; the match to TRBD1 covers 8 bases. From germline, CDR1 is MRHNA and CDR2 SNTAGT. This CDR3 region has 17 residues. After removal of 1 base from V and 2 bases from J, the junction contained 8 bases not matched to a gene. The CDR3 sequence: CASSDLPDREYTDTQYF. The CDR3 nucleotides read TGTGCCAGCAGTGACTTACCGGACAGGGAATACACAGATACGCAGTATTTT.

The gene calls are TRBV9 and TRBJ2-3, with D possibly TRBD1 on 6 matching bases. The V end lost 3 bases, the J end lost 2 bases, and 10 bases lay between the germline ends. The CDR3 runs to 14 residues. Germline V lookup: CDR1 SGDLS, CDR2 YYNGEE. As DNA, the CDR3 is TGTGCCAGCAGCGGGACAGAGAACACAGATACGCAGTATTTT. As protein: CASSGTENTDTQYF.

The rearrangement joins TRBV7-2 to TRBJ2-1; weak D call: TRBD2 (6 bases). Germline CDR1 is SGHTA and CDR2 is FQGNSA. CDR3 length: 14 amino acids. V was trimmed by 1 base and J by 12 bases, leaving 16 bases between them. CDR3 sequence: CASSLGGLIRWQFF. The DNA for the CDR3 is TGTGCCAGCAGCTTAGGGGGACTGATCAGATGGCAGTTCTTC. The variable domain in full, with the rest retrieved from reference TRBV7-2 and TRBJ2-1, is GAGVSQSPSNKVTEKGKDVELRCDPISGHTALYWYRQSLGQGLEFLIYFQGNSAPDKSGLPSDRFSAERTGGSVSTLTIQRTQQEDSAVYLCASSLGGLIRWQFFGPGTRLTVL.

This clone appeared once. The CDR3 region has the DNA TGTGCCAGTAGGTCACTACTCGCCACCGGGGAGCTGTTTTTT. This sequence encodes CASRSLLATGELFF. V and J are TRBV19 and TRBJ2-2; no clear D gene. Germline V CDR1 and CDR2: LNHDA, SQIVND (reference sequence). Between the trimmed V and J ends, which lost 6 bases and 4 bases, there was a span of 12 bases. The CDR3 has 14 residues.

Of note for this clone: The junction differs from germline at one of its ends, possibly a read error. The rearrangement joins TRBV6-5 to TRBJ2-7; D remains ambiguous. Germline V gene sequence: CDR1 MNHEY, CDR2 SVGAGI. This CDR3 has 14 amino acids. The CDR3 nucleotides read TGTGCCAGCAGTTACTCGACTGACCTCGGAGAGCGGTACTTC. As protein: CASSYSTDLGERYF.

This chain joins TRBV2 and TRBJ1-5; no firm D call. Germline assignment: CDR1 SNHLY and CDR2 FYNNEI. V gave up 1 base and J gave up 1 base, with 8 bases separating them. This CDR3 is built from 15 residues. The CDR3 sequence is CASSEVRGSNQPQHF. CDR3 coding DNA: TGTGCCAGCAGTGAAGTTCGCGGGAGCAATCAGCCCCAGCATTTT.

J is TRBJ1-6 and V is TRBV11-2; D is ambiguous. The CDR3 is made up of 14 amino acids. Germline V gene lookup returns CDR1 SGHAT and CDR2 FQNNGV. Trimming stripped 4 bases from V and 7 bases from J, with 11 bases between. CDR3 coding DNA: TGTGCCAGCAGCTCAGACCGACTGAATTCACCCCTCCACTTT. It yields the protein CASSSDRLNSPLHF.